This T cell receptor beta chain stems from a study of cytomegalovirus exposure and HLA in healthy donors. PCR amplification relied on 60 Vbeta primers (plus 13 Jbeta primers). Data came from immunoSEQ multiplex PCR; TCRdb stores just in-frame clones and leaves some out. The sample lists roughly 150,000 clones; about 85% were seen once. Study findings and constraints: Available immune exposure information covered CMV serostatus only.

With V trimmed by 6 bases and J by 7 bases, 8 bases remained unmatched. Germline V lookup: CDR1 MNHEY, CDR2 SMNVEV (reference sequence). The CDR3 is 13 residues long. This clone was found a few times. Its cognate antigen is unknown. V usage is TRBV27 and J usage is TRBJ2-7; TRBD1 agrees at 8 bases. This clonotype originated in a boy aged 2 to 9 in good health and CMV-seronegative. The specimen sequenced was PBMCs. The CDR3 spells CASRPTGVGEQYV. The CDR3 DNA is TGTGCCAGCAGACCGACAGGGGTAGGGGAGCAGTACGTC.